The 11 T cell receptor beta chains given below trace back to one sample, sequenced in a study of preoperative IRX-2 immunotherapy in early breast cancer. Treatment described: preoperative locoregional IRX-2 cytokine immunotherapy. Repertoires were generated with immunoSEQ multiplex PCR, while TCRdb's copy carries only in-frame clones and drops some. The table includes 20,000 to 30,000 clones, around nine tenths detected once. The source material was tumor tissue, sampled after IRX-2 immunotherapy. Receptors were obtained from a human donor with breast cancer.

The genes are TRBV5-1 and TRBJ1-1, with 10 bases matching TRBD1. The CDR3 consists of 17 residues. V lost 4 bases, J lost 1 base, and 10 bases stayed unmatched. Germline CDR1 SGHRS, CDR2 YFSETQ. In DNA form, the CDR3 reads TGCGCCAGCAGCCCAGACAGGGGGCTCCCTCGGAACACTGAAGCTTTCTTT. Translated: CASSPDRGLPRNTEAFF.

The gene calls are TRBV6-5 and TRBJ2-1, with 8 bases fitting TRBD1. V was pared by 10 bases and J by 8 bases, with 10 bases of the junction left unmatched. Germline V CDR1 and CDR2: MNHEY, SVGAGI. The CDR3 runs to 13 residues. CDR3 DNA: TGTGCCACACGTCAGCAGGGGGCCTATGAGCAGTTCTTC. Its translation is CATRQQGAYEQFF.

The CDR3 sequence: CASSLWGPGELFF. In DNA form, the CDR3 reads TGTGCCAGCAGTTTATGGGGTCCCGGGGAGCTGTTTTTT. The chain joins TRBV27 to TRBJ2-2; D unclear. V gave up 1 base and J gave up 6 bases, with 6 bases separating them. Germline CDR1 MNHEY, CDR2 SMNVEV (reference sequence). The CDR3 extends over 13 amino acids.

The J gene is TRBJ1-2, the V gene TRBV29-1, with TRBD1 matching over 9 bases. Germline V CDR1 and CDR2: SQVTM, ANQGSEA. The ends lost 7 bases at V and 2 bases at J; junction bases unmatched: 5. The CDR3 has 13 residues. The CDR3 is CSDRDRVNYGYTF. DNA for the CDR3: TGCAGCGATAGGGACAGGGTAAACTATGGCTACACCTTC. Based on the CDR3 plus reference TRBV29-1 and TRBJ1-2, the full variable domain is SAVISQKPSRDICQRGTSLTIQCQVDSQVTMMFWYRQQPGQSLTLIATANQGSEATYESGFVIDKFPISRPNLTFSTLTVSNMSPEDSSIYLCSDRDRVNYGYTFGSGTRLTVV.

The genes are TRBV5-1 and TRBJ2-7; 10 bases map to TRBD1. This CDR3 has 15 amino acids. From germline, CDR1 is SGHRS and CDR2 YFSETQ. V dropped 0 bases and J dropped 5; count of bases not matched to a gene: 5. For the CDR3, the DNA is TGCGCCAGCAGCTTGGCCCGACAGGGGGCGGACGAGCAGTACTTC. It specifies CASSLARQGADEQYF.

The rearrangement links TRBV4-2 to TRBJ2-2, with TRBD2 identical over 8 bases. There are 18 residues in the CDR3. Trimming removed 1 base from V and 7 bases from J; junction bases left unmatched: 14. In germline, CDR1 is LGHNA, CDR2 YNFKEQ. The CDR3 bases are TGTGCCAGCAGCCAAGTCCTCTCTGGGAGCGGGGGAGGCGGGGAGCTGTTTTTT. Translated, it gives CASSQVLSGSGGGGELFF.

The genes are TRBV5-6 and TRBJ2-2, with D unclear. CDR1 is SGHDT and CDR2 is YYEEEE in the germline V gene. Trimming removed 0 bases from V and 4 bases from J, with 4 bases in between. The CDR3 contains 13 residues. The CDR3 protein is CASSLAVTGELFF. The CDR3 nucleotides are TGTGCCAGCAGCTTGGCTGTCACCGGGGAGCTGTTTTTT.

The V gene is TRBV5-4, the J gene TRBJ1-6; 8 bases align to TRBD1. CDR1 and CDR2 from the germline V gene are SGHNT and YYREEE (reference sequence). V was pared by 9 bases and J by 9 bases, with 8 bases of the junction left unmatched. The CDR3 sequence is 13 residues long. The CDR3 DNA is TGTGCCACCCCAAGACAGGGGAGTTCACCCCTCCACTTT. It is translated as CATPRQGSSPLHF.

The chain combines TRBV5-4 with TRBJ2-1; perhaps TRBD2 as D (6 bases). The CDR3 covers 15 residues. V lost 0 bases to trimming and J lost 3 bases, with 10 bases between them. Germline CDR1 and CDR2: SGHNT and YYREEE (reference sequence). CDR3 nucleotides: TGTGCCAGCAGCTTGGAGCGGGCTGGCTACAATGAGCAGTTCTTC. It is translated as CASSLERAGYNEQFF.

The chain carries TRBV6-1 and TRBJ1-2, with unresolved D. Germline V CDR1 and CDR2: MNHNS, SASEGT. V was shortened by 7 bases and J by 4 bases, with 10 bases between the two germline ends. The CDR3 spans 12 residues. CDR3 sequence: CASMVWGYGYTF. For the CDR3, the DNA is TGTGCCAGCATGGTGTGGGGCTATGGCTACACCTTC.

A note on this clone: No DNA is shown, since the ends of the CDR3 on it are uncertain; the CDR3 is the one TCRdb lists. The chain carries TRBV6-6 and TRBJ2-7; the table's D call TRBD1 went unverified against the DNA. The CDR3 contains 14 residues when both ends are counted. Germline-derived CDR1 and CDR2 are MNHNY and SVGAGI (reference sequence). The CDR3 reads CASILDRGVGEQYF.